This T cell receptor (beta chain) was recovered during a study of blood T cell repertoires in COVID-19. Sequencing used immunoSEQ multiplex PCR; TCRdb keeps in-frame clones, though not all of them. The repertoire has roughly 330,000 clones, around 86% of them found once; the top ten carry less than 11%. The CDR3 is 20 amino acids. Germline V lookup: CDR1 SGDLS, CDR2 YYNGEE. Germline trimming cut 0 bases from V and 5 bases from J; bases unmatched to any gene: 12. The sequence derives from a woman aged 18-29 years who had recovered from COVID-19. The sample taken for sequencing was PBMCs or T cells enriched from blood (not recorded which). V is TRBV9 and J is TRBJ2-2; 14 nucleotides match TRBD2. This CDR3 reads CASSVASRLAGGPRTGELFF. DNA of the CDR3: TGTGCCAGCAGCGTAGCTTCGAGACTAGCGGGGGGGCCCCGGACCGGGGAGCTGTTTTTT.